This record covers a single TCR beta chain. This sample is drawn from a study of blood T cell repertoires in COVID-19. Study details: PBMCs, B-cell-depleted T cells, or T cells were the source of the cDNA or gDNA that made up the material.

Germline CDR1 and CDR2: SGHVS and FQNEAQ. This CDR3 is 15 amino acids long. V lost 2 bases, J lost 1 base, and 8 bases lay in between. The method was immunoSEQ multiplex PCR; TCRdb's version includes in-frame clones alone and lacks a portion of them. The sample has 200,000 to 250,000 clones; roughly 89% are singletons. The study drew participants aged about 18 to 95 years from some 24 US areas. Recovered status applied to Cohort 3 donors who had two consecutive negative PCRs. It also applied to those with clearance or with symptom resolution. Sequencing used PBMCs or T cells enriched from blood (not recorded which). This receptor was taken from a woman aged 40 to 55 who had recovered from COVID-19. The chain has TRBV7-8 and TRBJ2-2; D is possibly TRBD2 (5 bases). CDR3 region: CASSLWERNTGELFF. The CDR3 DNA reads TGTGCCAGCAGCTTATGGGAGCGGAACACCGGGGAGCTGTTTTTT.